This TCR beta chain appears in the sequencing data of a study of blood T cell repertoires in COVID-19. Authors' analysis steps: Reference gene primers were amplified, and this amplification served to estimate nucleated cell counts. Sequenced by immunoSEQ multiplex PCR; TCRdb stores in-frame clones only, minus some. D and trimming were read from the DNA, whereas the V and J calls and clone size are those reported in that table. The sample consists of around 24,000 clones, about 89% of them appearing once. Only a few counts were recorded for this clone. Germline V gene data show CDR1 as LGHNA and CDR2 as YNFKEQ. The CDR3 covers 14 residues. V shed 4 bases and J shed 4 bases, with 10 bases lying between them.

This sequence joins TRBV4-2 and TRBJ1-4, with unresolved D. The sequencing sample was made of peripheral blood. This clonotype was obtained from a man between 70 and 80 years old with COVID-19, enrolled during active disease. The CDR3 DNA reads TGTGCCAGCAGCCGGGCCGCCGATAATGAAAAACTGTTTTTT. Translated, it gives CASSRAADNEKLFF.